This T cell receptor (beta chain) comes out of a study of spatial heterogeneity in lung cancer. This clonotype has more than one count but fewer than ten. Its antigen is unknown. Study-level points and caveats: The study found ubiquitous expanded tumor TCRs in blood more at resection than follow-up.

TCRdb called the 5' RACE reads again in MiXCR, with one record for every CDR3 protein. The sample records fewer than 45,000 distinct CDR3 sequences, approximately 7% being singletons. Time point indicated: sample taken at primary tumor resection. The ends lost 5 bases at V and 3 bases at J; junction bases unmatched: 10. Germline-derived CDR1 and CDR2 are SGHRS and YFSETQ. The CDR3 extends over 15 amino acids. Sequencing used PBMCs, obtained at surgery. The source of this sequence is a female donor with early-stage non-small cell lung cancer. The chain combines TRBV5-1 with TRBJ1-2; 7 bases fit TRBD1. CDR3 sequence reads: CASSYGLGTDYGYTF. In DNA form, the CDR3 reads TGCGCCAGCAGTTATGGTTTAGGGACAGACTATGGCTACACCTTC.